This TCR beta chain is drawn from a study of cytotoxic CD8 clonotypes in ibrutinib-treated CLL. Study-wide background: After a median around 12 months on treatment (6 to 36), response samples were drawn. On average, each sample had approximately 280,000 productive templates and about 89,000 productive rearrangements.

Sequencing was performed with immunoSEQ multiplex PCR; in TCRdb, only in-frame clones are kept and a portion is missing. The sample lists roughly 200,000 clones; about two thirds were seen once. CDR1 SGDLS and CDR2 YYNGEE come from the germline V gene. Trimming stripped 8 bases from V and 5 bases from J, with 14 bases between. The CDR3 is 13 amino acids. Comments on this clone: Its specificity is unknown.

General study points: Progressing patients had sampling times that differed from those of sustained-remission patients.

Source: PBMCs, taken after 24 months of ibrutinib treatment. The J gene is TRBJ1-5, the V gene TRBV9; TRBD1 might be the D (6 bases). The receptor's source is a human donor with chronic lymphocytic leukemia. In nucleotides, the CDR3 is TGTGCCAGTGGGGGGCAGGGAGATCAGCCCCAGCATTTT. Translating gives CASGGQGDQPQHF.